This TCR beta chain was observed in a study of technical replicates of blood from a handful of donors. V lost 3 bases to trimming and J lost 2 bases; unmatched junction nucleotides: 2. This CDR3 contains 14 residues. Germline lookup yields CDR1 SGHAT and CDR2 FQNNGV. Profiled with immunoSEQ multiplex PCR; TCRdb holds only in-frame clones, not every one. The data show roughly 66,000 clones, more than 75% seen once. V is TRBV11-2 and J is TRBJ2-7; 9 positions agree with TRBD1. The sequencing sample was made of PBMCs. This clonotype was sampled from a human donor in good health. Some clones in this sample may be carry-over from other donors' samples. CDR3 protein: CASSLGTGPYEQYF. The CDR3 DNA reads TGTGCCAGCAGCTTGGGGACAGGGCCCTACGAGCAGTACTTC.